A single sample is the source of the 23 T cell receptor beta chains below, sequenced in a study of T cell responses to AZD1222 COVID-19 vaccine. The table came from immunoSEQ multiplex PCR; TCRdb's copy has only in-frame clones and leaves some out. Found here are some 180,000 clones, 85% to 95% of them singletons; the top ten hold over 1%. The sequencing here drew on peripheral blood, taken on day 0 of AZD1222 vaccination. The receptors stem from an adult in good health.

This chain connects TRBV18 to TRBJ1-6; no definite D call. The V end lost 2 bases, the J end lost 8 bases, and 7 bases lay between the germline ends. The germline gives CDR1 KGHSH, CDR2 LQKENI. The CDR3 extends over 13 amino acids. The chain's CDR3 is CASSPGFDSPLHF. DNA of the CDR3: TGTGCCAGCTCACCAGGGTTCGATTCACCCCTCCACTTT.

V is TRBV6-2 or TRBV6-3 and J is TRBJ2-5; D is tentatively TRBD1 or TRBD2 (7 bases each). The germline CDR1 and CDR2 sequences are MNHEY and SVGEGT. V was cut by 5 bases and J by 2 bases, with 12 bases left in between. This CDR3 region has 14 residues. CDR3 sequence (DNA): TGTGCCAGCAGTCAGGGGGGGCCTCAAGAGACCCAGTACTTC. Translation: CASSQGGPQETQYF.

CDR3 amino acids: CASTEGSVNTEAFF. The CDR3 nucleotides read TGCGCCAGCACCGAGGGTTCGGTGAACACTGAAGCTTTCTTT. The chain uses TRBV5-1 and TRBJ1-1; D gene uncertain. Germline CDR1 SGHRS, CDR2 YFSETQ. V gave up 6 bases and J gave up 0 bases, with 12 bases separating them. The CDR3 totals 14 residues.

The rearrangement joins TRBV9 to TRBJ1-3, with 9 bases aligning to TRBD1. There are 15 residues in the CDR3. Germline V gene data show CDR1 as SGDLS and CDR2 as YYNGEE. V was pared by 0 bases and J by 6 bases, with 4 bases of the junction left unmatched. CDR3 in amino acids: CASSVEGQGVNTIYF. The CDR3 DNA follows: TGTGCCAGCAGCGTAGAGGGACAGGGAGTAAACACCATATATTTT.

This sequence joins TRBV2 and TRBJ1-1; a weak D match, TRBD1 (6 bases). This CDR3 is 15 amino acids long. Trimming removed 6 bases from V and 1 base from J, with 15 bases in between. Germline CDR1 and CDR2: SNHLY and FYNNEI. The CDR3 protein is CASSLRRDKNTEAFF. For the CDR3, the DNA is TGTGCCAGCAGCCTCCGTCGGGACAAGAACACTGAAGCTTTCTTT.

The V gene is TRBV7-2, the J gene TRBJ1-3; a possible D gene is TRBD1 (5 bases). The CDR3 sequence is 15 residues long. The germline gives CDR1 SGHTA, CDR2 FQGNSA. V was trimmed by 1 base and J by 5 bases, leaving 12 bases between them. CDR3 sequence reads: CASSLVGGPRNTIYF. The CDR3 bases are TGTGCCAGCAGCTTAGTTGGGGGACCGAGAAACACCATATATTTT. Full variable domain (remainder filled in from reference TRBV7-2 and TRBJ1-3): GAGVSQSPSNKVTEKGKDVELRCDPISGHTALYWYRQSLGQGLEFLIYFQGNSAPDKSGLPSDRFSAERTGGSVSTLTIQRTQQEDSAVYLCASSLVGGPRNTIYFGEGSWLTVV.

This chain connects TRBV18 to TRBJ1-5, with 9 bases aligning to TRBD1. Germline V gene lookup returns CDR1 KGHSH and CDR2 LQKENI. Trimming removed 4 bases from V and 2 bases from J; junction bases left unmatched: 6. CDR3 length: 16 amino acids. CDR3 nucleotide sequence: TGTGCCAGCTCACTGCGACAGGGGGTTGGCAATCAGCCCCAGCATTTT. Protein product: CASSLRQGVGNQPQHF.

The chain employs TRBV3-1 (or the pseudogene TRBV3-2) and TRBJ2-5; 8 bases map to TRBD2. Germline assignment: CDR1 LGHDT and CDR2 YNNKEL (reference sequence). V lost 0 bases to trimming and J lost 2 bases; unmatched junction nucleotides: 5. CDR3 length: 16 residues. The chain's CDR3 is CASSQDWRGVQETQYF. The CDR3, as DNA: TGTGCCAGCAGCCAAGATTGGCGGGGGGTTCAAGAGACCCAGTACTTC.

The chain has TRBV2 and TRBJ2-3; D gene uncertain. V was clipped by 3 bases and J by 2 bases, with 12 bases between them. Germline CDR1 SNHLY, CDR2 FYNNEI. The CDR3 is 15 amino acids. The CDR3 is CASSDRADFTDTQYF. The CDR3 DNA is TGTGCCAGCAGTGATCGAGCTGATTTCACAGATACGCAGTATTTT.

This clone was recorded a few times. V and J are TRBV4-1 and TRBJ1-6; the D gene is possibly TRBD1 (5 bases). Looked up from germline, CDR1 is MGHRA and CDR2 is YSYEKL. The germline V and J ends were trimmed by 4 bases and 10 bases, with 17 bases remaining between them. The CDR3 sequence is 15 residues long. The CDR3 loop is CASSPGTQEASPLHF. The CDR3 DNA follows: TGCGCCAGCAGCCCCGGGACTCAGGAAGCCTCACCCCTCCACTTT.

The rearrangement links TRBV3-1 (or the pseudogene TRBV3-2) to TRBJ2-5, with a possible D match to TRBD1 (6 bases). Per the germline V gene, CDR1 is LGHDT and CDR2 is YNNKEL (reference sequence). The CDR3 has 14 residues. With 0 bases removed from V and 5 bases from J, the gap between germline ends came to 10 bases. The CDR3 loop is CASSQDGGAETQYF. The CDR3 nucleotides are TGTGCCAGCAGCCAAGATGGGGGCGCGGAGACCCAGTACTTC.

The V and J genes are TRBV18 and TRBJ1-1; 11 bases align to TRBD1. V lost 4 bases, J lost 7 bases, and 11 bases stayed unmatched. Per the germline V gene, CDR1 is KGHSH and CDR2 is LQKENI. This CDR3 is 16 amino acids long. CDR3 nucleotide sequence: TGTGCCAGCTCACTCTATCAACCGGGACAGGGGGTTGAAGCTTTCTTT. Translating it yields CASSLYQPGQGVEAFF.

The chain uses TRBV7-9 and TRBJ2-7; D is possibly TRBD1 (5 bases). The CDR3 contains 15 residues. V gave up 5 bases and J gave up 4 bases, with 18 bases separating them. CDR1 SEHNR and CDR2 FQNEAQ come from the germline V gene (reference sequence). CDR3 region: CASSMGRPPAYEQYF. The DNA of the CDR3 is TGTGCCAGCAGCATGGGGCGGCCCCCTGCGTACGAGCAGTACTTC.

The chain joins TRBV2 to TRBJ1-2, with 9 nucleotides matching TRBD1. Trimming took 8 bases from V and 8 from J; bases not matched to a gene: 6. Per the germline V gene, CDR1 is SNHLY and CDR2 is FYNNEI. This CDR3 spans 12 amino acids. The CDR3 spells CASGQGFGGYTF. The CDR3 nucleotides read TGTGCCAGCGGACAGGGGTTCGGCGGCTACACCTTC.

In this sample, this clone turned up a few times. The chain combines TRBV7-9 with TRBJ1-2; D is perhaps TRBD1 (5 bases). V was shortened by 6 bases and J by 6 bases, with 20 bases between the two germline ends. CDR1 SEHNR and CDR2 FQNEAQ come from the germline V gene (reference sequence). CDR3 length equals 15 residues. In DNA form, the CDR3 reads TGTGCCAGCAGATCCCCCGTGGAGGGGTATAATGGCTACACCTTC. Translated, it gives CASRSPVEGYNGYTF.

V gene TRBV7-9 combines with J gene TRBJ2-3; no definite D call. The V end lost 6 bases, the J end lost 7 bases, and 5 bases lay between the germline ends. This CDR3 comprises 10 residues. Per the germline V gene, CDR1 is SEHNR and CDR2 is FQNEAQ (reference sequence). The CDR3 bases are TGTGCCAGCAGGTCCCATACGCAGTATTTT. This translates into CASRSHTQYF.

The chain recombines TRBV7-8 with TRBJ1-1, with 7 bases matching TRBD1. The length of the CDR3 is 14 residues. Trimming cost V 5 bases and J 1 base; bases outside gene matches: 4. CDR1 and CDR2 (germline): SGHVS, FQNEAQ. The CDR3: CASSPRTGNTEAFF. The DNA for the CDR3 is TGTGCCAGCAGCCCCAGGACAGGGAACACTGAAGCTTTCTTT.

This clone was seen just once. This sequence joins TRBV6-2 or TRBV6-3 and TRBJ1-2; D gene unclear. Trimming stripped 6 bases from V and 6 bases from J, with 14 bases between. The CDR3 consists of 13 residues. The germline V gene encodes CDR1 MNHEY and CDR2 SVGEGT. The CDR3, as DNA: TGTGCCAGCAGCTCCCTGACCAAGAATGGCTACACCTTC. Encoded protein: CASSSLTKNGYTF.

The chain carries TRBV7-9 and TRBJ1-1, with D unclear. The CDR3 length is 14 residues. Germline values: CDR1 SEHNR, CDR2 FQNEAQ (reference sequence). V lost 3 bases and J lost 6, with 14 bases in between. The CDR3 spells CASSFASGAPEAFF. As DNA, the CDR3 is TGTGCCAGCAGCTTTGCCTCGGGAGCACCTGAAGCTTTCTTT.

The chain recombines TRBV16 with TRBJ1-1; D is possibly TRBD1 (6 bases). Trimming removed 7 bases at V and 5 bases at J, with 17 bases between. CDR1 and CDR2 (germline): KGHSY, FQNENV. The CDR3 is 14 residues long. The CDR3 DNA reads TGTGCCAGCAAATCCATTGAGGGGGGGACTGAAGCTTTCTTT. Translation gives CASKSIEGGTEAFF. Together with reference TRBV16 and TRBJ1-1, the CDR3 gives the full variable domain: GEEVAQTPKHLVRGEGQKAKLYCAPIKGHSYVFWYQQVLKNEFKFLISFQNENVFDETGMPKERFSAKCLPNSPCSLEIQATKLEDSAVYFCASKSIEGGTEAFFGQGTRLTVV.

J is TRBJ2-1 and V is TRBV5-6, with D tentatively TRBD1 (5 bases). V lost 0 bases and J lost 0, with 16 bases in between. The CDR3 is 18 residues long. Germline V gene sequence: CDR1 SGHDT, CDR2 YYEEEE. This CDR3 is CASSLVTQGRFSYNEQFF. CDR3 sequence (DNA): TGTGCCAGCAGCTTGGTAACCCAGGGCAGATTCTCCTACAATGAGCAGTTCTTC.

This clone has more than one count but fewer than ten. The chain links TRBV20-1 to TRBJ2-1; possibly TRBD2 for D (5 bases). Germline-derived CDR1 and CDR2 are DFQATT and SNEGSKA (reference sequence). V was trimmed by 3 bases and J by 13 bases, leaving 10 bases between them. CDR3 length equals 10 residues. For the CDR3, the DNA is TGCAGTGCTAGTTCCGGGAAACAGTTCTTC. Translated: CSASSGKQFF.

Written as DNA, the CDR3 is TGTGCCTGGAGTCGGACAGGGAACTATGGCTACACCTTC. It specifies CAWSRTGNYGYTF. The rearrangement joins TRBV30 to TRBJ1-2; 8 bases map to TRBD1. The germline V gene has CDR1 GTSNPN and CDR2 SVGIG (reference sequence). The CDR3 contains 13 residues. V lost 2 bases to trimming and J lost 2 bases; unmatched junction nucleotides: 1.